This T cell receptor beta chain was captured by sequencing in a study of blood T cell repertoires in COVID-19. Study-wide context: From the United States, Italy and Spain came samples of acute and convalescent COVID-19. PBMCs, B-cell-depleted T cells, or T cells provided the cDNA or gDNA that made up the material.

The study recruited people aged roughly 18 to 89 years across more than 20 US areas. Cohort placement rested on clinical history that participants reported themselves. Using immunoSEQ multiplex PCR, the repertoire was profiled, and TCRdb retains in-frame clones only, with some absent. The table shows about 140,000 clones, with roughly 80% occurring only once. Germline loops: CDR1 MDHEN, CDR2 SYDVKM. The V and J ends lost 6 bases and 1 base, in that order; junction bases with no gene match: 7. CDR3 length: 16 residues. This clone was counted a few times. The chain carries TRBV28 and TRBJ1-5; 9 positions agree with TRBD1. This clonotype was obtained from a woman aged 18-35 years who had been exposed to COVID-19. The sequenced sample was PBMCs or T cells enriched from blood (not recorded which). The CDR3 DNA follows: TGTGCCAGCAGCAGTGAACAGGGGGCGAGCAATCAGCCCCAGCATTTT. It is translated as CASSSEQGASNQPQHF.